These 15 T cell receptor beta chains were sequenced from one sample in a study of cytomegalovirus exposure and HLA in healthy donors. Primers: 60 Vbeta forward and 13 Jbeta reverse. The assay was immunoSEQ multiplex PCR, and TCRdb's table has in-frame clones only and misses some. The sample lists 75,000 to 100,000 clones; roughly 70% were seen once. Sample: PBMCs. Receptors were obtained from a male donor in good health and CMV-seronegative.

V and J are TRBV10-3 and TRBJ2-7, with TRBD2 matching over 7 bases. CDR3 length equals 14 residues. Looked up from germline, CDR1 is ENHRY and CDR2 is SYGVKD. The trim removed 6 bases at V and 6 bases at J, leaving 11 bases unmatched. The CDR3 protein is CAIRSGTTACEQYF. CDR3 bases: TGTGCCATCAGATCCGGGACTACCGCTTGCGAGCAGTACTTC.

The rearrangement links TRBV28 to TRBJ2-3; 11 nucleotides line up with TRBD2. Germline lookup yields CDR1 MDHEN and CDR2 SYDVKM. CDR3 length: 17 residues. With 5 bases clipped from V and 2 bases from J, the junction kept 9 bases outside the gene matches. The CDR3 DNA reads as TGTGCCAGCAGTCCCCTGCGACTAGCGGGAATCACAGATACGCAGTATTTT. Translated, it gives CASSPLRLAGITDTQYF.

This chain links TRBV10-3 with TRBJ1-2; D gene unclear. The CDR3 is made up of 13 amino acids. V was trimmed by 7 bases and J by 8 bases, leaving 17 bases between them. The germline gives CDR1 ENHRY, CDR2 SYGVKD. The CDR3 loop reads CAITPYRQEGYTF. CDR3 DNA: TGTGCCATCACCCCATACCGGCAGGAAGGCTACACCTTC.

This chain links TRBV7-9 with TRBJ1-3; unclear D gene. This CDR3 region has 14 residues. Trimming took 5 bases from V and 0 from J, leaving 8 bases between them. Germline V gene sequence: CDR1 SEHNR, CDR2 FQNEAQ (reference sequence). Here the CDR3 DNA reads TGTGCCAGCAGCACCGTTAGCTCTGGAAACACCATATATTTT. This gives the protein CASSTVSSGNTIYF.

There are a few counts of this clone. J is TRBJ2-3 and V is TRBV28; D is perhaps TRBD2 (5 bases). CDR3 length: 13 residues. In germline, CDR1 is MDHEN, CDR2 SYDVKM. Between the trimmed V and J ends, which lost 2 bases and 4 bases, there was a span of 7 bases. The CDR3 spells CASSLGGSDTQYF. In nucleotides, the CDR3 is TGTGCCAGCAGTTTAGGCGGGTCAGATACGCAGTATTTT. Supplemented by reference TRBV28 and TRBJ2-3, the full variable domain reads DVKVTQSSRYLVKRTGEKVFLECVQDMDHENMFWYRQDPGLGLRLIYFSYDVKMKEKGDIPEGYSVSREKKERFSLILESASTNQTSMYLCASSLGGSDTQYFGPGTRLTVL.

Only a few counts were recorded for this clone. J is TRBJ2-5 and V is TRBV7-8; a weak D match, TRBD1 (6 bases). CDR3 size: 15 residues. The ends were cut back, 3 bases at V and 0 bases at J, with 11 bases in the middle. Germline CDR1 and CDR2: SGHVS and FQNEAQ. CDR3 in DNA: TGTGCCAGCAGCTTTAACAGGGTCAACCAAGAGACCCAGTACTTC. Translation: CASSFNRVNQETQYF. Full variable domain (missing parts from reference TRBV7-8 and TRBJ2-5): GAGVSQSPRYKVAKRGQDVALRCDPISGHVSLFWYQQALGQGPEFLTYFQNEAQLDKSGLPSDRFFAERPEGSVSTLKIQRTQQEDSAVYLCASSFNRVNQETQYFGPGTRLLVL.

The chain is built from TRBV7-6 and TRBJ2-1; 9 nucleotides match TRBD2. Losses at the gene ends were 2 bases for V and 0 bases for J; bases not matched to a gene: 11. This CDR3 is 19 amino acids long. Per the germline V gene, CDR1 is SGHVS and CDR2 is FNYEAQ. The CDR3 sequence is CASSLRASGAWSSYNEQFF. The CDR3, as DNA: TGTGCCAGCAGCTTACGCGCTAGCGGGGCCTGGAGCTCCTACAATGAGCAGTTCTTC.

The V gene is TRBV6-5, the J gene TRBJ1-3; TRBD1 matches 9 bases. The germline V gene has CDR1 MNHEY and CDR2 SVGAGI. This CDR3 has 13 amino acids. V was pared by 4 bases and J by 8 bases, with 3 bases of the junction left unmatched. Here the CDR3 reads CASSFDRGDTIYF. DNA for the CDR3: TGTGCCAGCAGTTTCGACAGGGGGGACACCATATATTTT.

The V and J genes are TRBV9 and TRBJ2-1, with 7 bases identical to TRBD2. V was clipped by 3 bases and J by 2 bases; unmatched bases: 11. The CDR3 loop spans 17 amino acids. The V gene's germline CDR1 is SGDLS and CDR2 YYNGEE. CDR3 coding DNA: TGTGCCAGCAGCGGCGCCGTAGGGCTAGCGGCCTACAATGAGCAGTTCTTC. Translation gives CASSGAVGLAAYNEQFF. Full variable domain (remainder filled in from reference TRBV9 and TRBJ2-1): DSGVTQTPKHLITATGQRVTLRCSPRSGDLSVYWYQQSLDQGLQFLIQYYNGEERAKGNILERFSAQQFPDLHSELNLSSLELGDSALYFCASSGAVGLAAYNEQFFGPGTRLTVL.

This clone was counted only a few times. The chain recombines TRBV5-3 with TRBJ2-7; 8 bases map to TRBD1. TRBV5-3 is an open reading frame, and its role is uncertain. The J segment lost 0 bases and the V segment lost 4 bases, leaving 3 bases of the junction unmatched. The CDR3 covers 14 residues. CDR3 in amino acids: CARSTDRVSYEQYF. The DNA of the CDR3 is TGTGCCAGAAGCACGGACAGGGTCTCCTACGAGCAGTACTTC.

V gene TRBV19 combines with J gene TRBJ1-1; a possible D gene is TRBD1 (5 bases). The V gene lost 5 bases and the J gene lost 5 bases, with 15 bases spanning the gap. Germline V gene data show CDR1 as LNHDA and CDR2 as SQIVND (reference sequence). CDR3 length: 14 residues. The DNA of the CDR3 is TGTGCCAGTAGTCGGGGGTTACGGCAGACTGAAGCTTTCTTT. Its protein product is CASSRGLRQTEAFF.

This chain uses TRBV27 with TRBJ2-3; 8 positions match TRBD2. The J segment lost 2 bases and the V segment lost 6 bases, leaving 10 bases of the junction unmatched. The CDR3 extends over 16 amino acids. Germline CDR1 reads MNHEY; CDR2 reads SMNVEV (reference sequence). The CDR3 sequence is CASSSGTRLITDTQYF. The CDR3 nucleotides read TGTGCCAGCAGCTCGGGGACTAGATTGATCACAGATACGCAGTATTTT.

This clone has only a few counts. The chain carries TRBV25-1 and TRBJ2-7, with a weak D call TRBD1 (6 bases). The germline V and J ends were trimmed by 4 bases and 2 bases, with 12 bases remaining between them. The CDR3 spans 14 residues. Germline V gene data show CDR1 as MGHDK and CDR2 as SYGVNS. CDR3 in amino acids: CASSGDTGAYEQYF. DNA for the CDR3: TGTGCCAGCAGTGGGGACACCGGAGCCTACGAGCAGTACTTC.

In its sample, this clone was seen once. This chain links TRBV15 with TRBJ2-1; TRBD1 might be the D (6 bases). The length of the CDR3 is 15 residues. The V gene lost 0 bases and the J gene lost 7 bases, with 13 bases spanning the gap. CDR1 LNHNV and CDR2 YYDKDF come from the germline V gene (reference sequence). The CDR3 sequence is CATSRDHTGPNEQFF. For the CDR3, the DNA is TGTGCCACCAGCAGAGATCATACAGGGCCTAATGAGCAGTTCTTC. The full variable domain, completed using reference TRBV15 and TRBJ2-1, is DAMVIQNPRYQVTQFGKPVTLSCSQTLNHNVMYWYQQKSSQAPKLLFHYYDKDFNNEADTPDNFQSRRPNTSFCFLDIRSPGLGDTAMYLCATSRDHTGPNEQFFGPGTRLTVL.

The chain carries TRBV6-1 and TRBJ2-7, with 9 bases identical to TRBD1. The trim removed 2 bases at V and 4 bases at J, leaving 12 bases unmatched. Germline-derived CDR1 and CDR2 are MNHNS and SASEGT. This CDR3 comprises 17 residues. The CDR3 sequence: CASSELFAGQGVYEQYF. The CDR3, as DNA: TGTGCCAGCAGTGAACTTTTTGCGGGACAGGGTGTTTACGAGCAGTACTTC.